This T cell receptor (beta chain) was sequenced for a study of cytomegalovirus exposure and HLA in healthy donors. This PCR relied on a set of 60 Vbeta primers and 13 Jbeta primers. Only in-frame clones appear in the TCRdb table, and some are missing; sequencing was by immunoSEQ multiplex PCR. The sample has some 66,000 clones; 70% to 90% are singletons. Germline loops: CDR1 MDHEN, CDR2 SYDVKM. The CDR3 extends over 12 amino acids. This TCR derives from a woman aged 25 to 39 in good health and CMV-seronegative. Sequenced sample: PBMCs. The rearrangement links TRBV28 to TRBJ2-5; D is unclear. The J call may be wrong; the DNA end is better matched by TRBJ2-7. The CDR3 loop reads CASSLAVYEQYF. Written as DNA, the CDR3 is TGTGCCAGCAGTTTAGCCGTATACGAGCAGTACTTC.